Listed here are 30 T cell receptor beta chains from one sample, sequenced in a study of blood T cell repertoires in COVID-19 (dated by TCRdb to between 2020 and 2021). Library generation was performed with the immunoSEQ multiplex PCR assay. TCRdb mirrors the immuneACCESS table, restricted to in-frame sequences. Some clones are absent from its copies; in checked studies, under half trace to an unresolved V gene, and the reason for the others is unknown. The sample records about 160,000 clones, less than 85% of which are singletons. The ten most abundant clones make up 7% to 10% of the sample. Sequences were obtained from peripheral blood. Receptors were obtained from a woman aged 60-75 years with COVID-19, enrolled during active disease.

This rearrangement joins TRBV28 to TRBJ1-1; TRBD1 agrees at 9 bases. Per germline, CDR1 MDHEN and CDR2 SYDVKM. V lost 6 bases to trimming and J lost 6 bases; unmatched junction nucleotides: 8. The CDR3 sequence is 14 residues long. In nucleotides, the CDR3 is TGTGCCAGCAGGAAACAGGGGGCTTGGGCTGAAGCTTTCTTT. This encodes CASRKQGAWAEAFF.

The V call is TRBV5-1, the J call TRBJ2-3, with 8 bases aligning to TRBD1. CDR1 is SGHRS, CDR2 YFSETQ, per germline. Losses at the gene ends were 0 bases for V and 0 bases for J; bases not matched to a gene: 3. This CDR3 is built from 16 residues. CDR3 in DNA: TGCGCCAGCAGCTTGGACAGGGGGTCTAGCACAGATACGCAGTATTTT. Translating it yields CASSLDRGSSTDTQYF.

V and J are TRBV9 and TRBJ2-2, with D possibly TRBD1 on 5 matching bases. The V and J ends lost 0 bases and 9 bases respectively, with 6 bases between them. This CDR3 contains 12 residues. Germline V lookup: CDR1 SGDLS, CDR2 YYNGEE. The CDR3 DNA sequence: TGTGCCAGCAGCGTAGCAGGGTGGGAGCTGTTTTTT. Encoded protein: CASSVAGWELFF.

The V call is TRBV19, the J call TRBJ2-6; D ambiguous. The germline V gene encodes CDR1 LNHDA and CDR2 SQIVND (reference sequence). This CDR3 spans 14 amino acids. Trimming cost V 7 bases and J 1 base, with 8 bases left between them. CDR3 amino acids: CASISRSGANVLTF. The CDR3 DNA follows: TGTGCCAGTATCTCGAGGTCTGGGGCCAACGTCCTGACTTTC.

This rearrangement joins TRBV6-5 to TRBJ2-2; perhaps TRBD2 as D (6 bases). CDR3 size: 15 residues. Trimming cost V 11 bases and J 0 bases, with 16 bases left between them. Germline V gene data show CDR1 as MNHEY and CDR2 as SVGAGI. CDR3 residues: CASKRGGANTGELFF. For the CDR3, the DNA is TGTGCCTCCAAAAGGGGCGGGGCGAACACCGGGGAGCTGTTTTTT.

The rearrangement uses TRBV9 and TRBJ1-1; tentative D call: TRBD1 (5 bases). This CDR3 is 12 amino acids long. V was cut by 5 bases and J by 5 bases, with 10 bases left in between. Looked up from germline, CDR1 is SGDLS and CDR2 is YYNGEE. The CDR3 DNA follows: TGTGCCAGCAGTGGGGGAGGTACTGAAGCTTTCTTT. Translating it yields CASSGGGTEAFF.

The V gene is TRBV9, the J gene TRBJ2-1; 11 bases map to TRBD2. Germline V gives CDR1 SGDLS, CDR2 YYNGEE. Unmatched junction bases numbered 6, after V lost 4 bases and J lost 3 bases. There are 16 residues in the CDR3. CDR3 nucleotides: TGTGCCAGCAGCCCAATGGGGACTAGCGGCTACAATGAGCAGTTCTTC. Residues: CASSPMGTSGYNEQFF. The whole variable domain, remainder taken from reference TRBV9 and TRBJ2-1, is DSGVTQTPKHLITATGQRVTLRCSPRSGDLSVYWYQQSLDQGLQFLIQYYNGEERAKGNILERFSAQQFPDLHSELNLSSLELGDSALYFCASSPMGTSGYNEQFFGPGTRLTVL.

In DNA form, the CDR3 reads TGTGCCAGCAGTAGGACAGGGGGTATCAATGAGCAGTTCTTC. Translated: CASSRTGGINEQFF. The rearrangement joins TRBV9 to TRBJ2-1, with 10 bases matching TRBD1. The CDR3 runs to 14 residues. J gave up 6 bases and V 5 bases, and 5 bases lay outside the gene matches. The germline V gene has CDR1 SGDLS and CDR2 YYNGEE.

The chain couples TRBV5-1 to TRBJ2-1, with 12 bases lining up with TRBD2. The CDR3 is 15 amino acids. Germline V lookup: CDR1 SGHRS, CDR2 YFSETQ. V lost 3 bases, J lost 6 bases, and 4 bases stayed unmatched. In DNA, the CDR3 is TGCGCCAGCAGCTCGCTGACTAGCGGGGGCAATGAGCAGTTCTTC. This encodes CASSSLTSGGNEQFF. Complete variable domain (other parts from reference TRBV5-1 and TRBJ2-1): KAGVTQTPRYLIKTRGQQVTLSCSPISGHRSVSWYQQTPGQGLQFLFEYFSETQRNKGNFPGRFSGRQFSNSRSEMNVSTLELGDSALYLCASSSLTSGGNEQFFGPGTRLTVL.

V gene TRBV28 combines with J gene TRBJ2-7, with 8 nucleotides matching TRBD2. The V segment lost 6 bases and the J segment 2 bases; nucleotides outside the gene matches: 6. The CDR3 extends over 14 amino acids. CDR1 and CDR2 from the germline V gene are MDHEN and SYDVKM. The DNA for the CDR3 is TGTGCCAGCAGCCCCGGGACTAGAGCCTACGAGCAGTACGTC. Translating gives CASSPGTRAYEQYV.

The V gene is TRBV5-4, the J gene TRBJ2-2, with a weak D call TRBD2 (5 bases). The germline CDR1 and CDR2 sequences are SGHNT and YYREEE (reference sequence). Trimming took 0 bases from V and 7 from J, leaving 10 bases between them. This CDR3 contains 14 residues. In DNA form, the CDR3 reads TGTGCCAGCAGCTTGGAGCGGCAGCGCGGGGAGCTGTTTTTT. Translation: CASSLERQRGELFF.

This clone was detected only a few times. In the same sample, other DNA sequences code for this CDR3. The V call is TRBV11-1, the J call TRBJ2-7, with TRBD1 as a possible D gene (5 bases). CDR1 is SGHAT and CDR2 is FQDESV in the germline V gene (reference sequence). CDR3 length equals 12 residues. Trimming removed 6 bases at V and 4 bases at J, with 10 bases between. The CDR3 is CASSSRTYEQYF. The CDR3, as DNA: TGTGCCAGCAGTTCAAGGACATACGAGCAGTACTTC.

This sequence joins TRBV4-1 and TRBJ1-3; 7 nucleotides line up with TRBD1. Germline V gene lookup returns CDR1 MGHRA and CDR2 YSYEKL. V lost 3 bases and J lost 4; bases outside the gene matches: 6. This CDR3 is built from 15 residues. CDR3 in DNA: TGCGCCAGCAGCCAGGAACAGGGGTCAGGAAACACCATATATTTT. As protein: CASSQEQGSGNTIYF.

The rearrangement links TRBV18 to TRBJ2-2; a possible D gene is TRBD1 (5 bases). The CDR3 has 15 amino acids. Trimming removed 4 bases from V and 1 base from J, with 10 bases in between. Germline V gene sequence: CDR1 KGHSH, CDR2 LQKENI. DNA for the CDR3: TGTGCCAGCTCACTAACAGGACAGAACACCGGGGAGCTGTTTTTT. Protein product: CASSLTGQNTGELFF. Supplemented by reference TRBV18 and TRBJ2-2, the full variable domain reads NAGVMQNPRHLVRRRGQEARLRCSPMKGHSHVYWYRQLPEEGLKFMVYLQKENIIDESGMPKERFSAEFPKEGPSILRIQQVVRGDSAAYFCASSLTGQNTGELFFGEGSRLTVL.

V gene TRBV6-6 combines with J gene TRBJ1-1; D is unclear. V lost 6 bases and J 0 bases, leaving 17 bases between the germline ends. Germline CDR1 and CDR2: MNHNY and SVGAGI (reference sequence). The CDR3 has 16 amino acids. CDR3 residues: CASSPPRRGMNTEAFF. CDR3 sequence (DNA): TGTGCCAGCAGCCCTCCCCGGAGAGGGATGAACACTGAAGCTTTCTTT.

The chain combines TRBV14 with TRBJ2-2, with D unresolved. CDR1 and CDR2 (germline): SGHDN, FVKESK. The CDR3 loop spans 12 amino acids. V was cut by 4 bases and J by 5 bases, with 5 bases left in between. CDR3 protein: CASSPVTGELFF. CDR3 coding DNA: TGTGCCAGCAGCCCCGTAACCGGGGAGCTGTTTTTT.

This sequence joins TRBV9 and TRBJ2-1; possibly TRBD2 for D (5 bases). The CDR3 runs to 16 residues. Germline CDR1 SGDLS, CDR2 YYNGEE. The ends were cut back, 0 bases at V and 0 bases at J, with 10 bases in the middle. The CDR3 DNA follows: TGTGCCAGCAGCGTAGGCCAGCGGAGCTCCTACAATGAGCAGTTCTTC. Amino acids: CASSVGQRSSYNEQFF.

CDR3 residues: CASSLASIGLAGNEQYF. The CDR3 nucleotides are TGTGCCAGCAGCTTAGCATCGATTGGGCTAGCGGGAAACGAGCAGTACTTC. This rearrangement joins TRBV7-9 to TRBJ2-7; TRBD2 agrees at 9 bases. CDR1 is SEHNR and CDR2 is FQNEAQ in the germline V gene (reference sequence). J was trimmed by 5 bases and V by 0 bases; bases with no gene match: 11. This CDR3 spans 17 amino acids.

This clone was picked up one time. The chain recombines TRBV15 with TRBJ1-4; D ambiguous. The CDR3 has 16 residues. Germline V gene sequence: CDR1 LNHNV, CDR2 YYDKDF (reference sequence). With 0 bases removed from V and 0 bases from J, the gap between germline ends came to 8 bases. CDR3 sequence (DNA): TGTGCCACCAGCAGAGATGTCCGGGCAACTAATGAAAAACTGTTTTTT. Its protein product is CATSRDVRATNEKLFF.

This clone was detected a few times. The chain carries TRBV7-3 and TRBJ2-7, with a possible D match to TRBD1 (8 bases). The CDR3 is made up of 18 amino acids. Germline lookup yields CDR1 SGHTA and CDR2 FQGTGA. Trimming removed 2 bases at V and 5 bases at J, with 25 bases between. Here the CDR3 DNA reads TGTGCCAGCAGCTTACGGGGAGGGTGGGGGACAGGCATGGACGAGCAGTACTTC. As protein: CASSLRGGWGTGMDEQYF.

The chain combines TRBV18 with TRBJ2-7; D might be TRBD1 (5 bases). The V and J ends lost 1 base and 3 bases respectively, with 13 bases between them. This CDR3 contains 15 residues. Germline V gene sequence: CDR1 KGHSH, CDR2 LQKENI. This CDR3 reads CASSPLGRANYEQYF. The CDR3 nucleotides are TGTGCCAGCTCACCACTGGGCAGGGCGAACTACGAGCAGTACTTC.

This rearrangement joins TRBV5-1 to TRBJ2-5, with D tentatively TRBD2 (6 bases). The germline CDR1 and CDR2 sequences are SGHRS and YFSETQ. The CDR3 covers 14 residues. Trimming pared 0 bases from V and 2 bases from J, leaving 8 bases between. The CDR3 region is CASSLAAGQETQYF. The CDR3 DNA follows: TGCGCCAGCAGCTTGGCTGCGGGACAAGAGACCCAGTACTTC. Looking up the rest from reference TRBV5-1 and TRBJ2-5 gives the full variable domain: KAGVTQTPRYLIKTRGQQVTLSCSPISGHRSVSWYQQTPGQGLQFLFEYFSETQRNKGNFPGRFSGRQFSNSRSEMNVSTLELGDSALYLCASSLAAGQETQYFGPGTRLLVL.

The chain recombines TRBV20-1 with TRBJ2-7; TRBD1 aligns across 7 bases. With 3 bases clipped from V and 5 bases from J, the junction kept 4 bases outside the gene matches. Germline CDR1 is DFQATT and CDR2 is SNEGSKA (reference sequence). The CDR3 loop spans 12 amino acids. CDR3: CSASPQGDEQYF. The CDR3 nucleotides read TGCAGTGCTAGTCCGCAGGGGGACGAGCAGTACTTC.

The V gene is TRBV30, the J gene TRBJ2-4; tentatively, D is TRBD2 (5 bases). Trimming shortened V by 3 bases and J by 3 bases, and 6 bases separated the two germline ends. The CDR3 has 12 amino acids. CDR1 and CDR2 (germline): GTSNPN, SVGIG (reference sequence). CDR3 DNA: TGTGCCTGGAGCGGGGTCAAAAACATTCAGTACTTC. Encoded protein: CAWSGVKNIQYF.

This clone was recorded only once. The gene calls are TRBV5-1 and TRBJ2-3, with 14 positions matching TRBD2. CDR1 is SGHRS and CDR2 is YFSETQ in the germline V gene. V dropped 4 bases and J dropped 3; count of bases not matched to a gene: 7. There are 17 residues in the CDR3. The CDR3 DNA sequence: TGCGCCAGCAGCACCGGGACTAGCGGGAGTGGGACAGATACGCAGTATTTT. Protein sequence: CASSTGTSGSGTDTQYF.

This chain connects TRBV20-1 to TRBJ2-7; 10 bases align to TRBD1. V lost 3 bases, J lost 5 bases, and 4 bases stayed unmatched. CDR1 and CDR2 (germline): DFQATT, SNEGSKA (reference sequence). The CDR3 spans 13 residues. The CDR3 sequence is CSASWDRGDEQYF. For the CDR3, the DNA is TGCAGTGCTAGTTGGGACAGGGGCGACGAGCAGTACTTC.

The chain has TRBV7-2 and TRBJ2-5, with a weak D call TRBD2 (5 bases). Germline V gives CDR1 SGHTA, CDR2 FQGNSA. The CDR3 length is 13 residues. Trimming removed 1 base from V and 5 bases from J, with 8 bases in between. The CDR3: CASSLEGAETQYF. As DNA, the CDR3 is TGTGCCAGCAGCTTAGAGGGAGCCGAGACCCAGTACTTC.

This clone was counted between two and nine times. The CDR3 sequence is CASSLWTSGGNEQFF. The CDR3, as DNA: TGTGCCAGCAGTTTATGGACTAGCGGGGGCAATGAGCAGTTCTTC. This chain uses TRBV28 with TRBJ2-1; TRBD2 agrees at 12 bases. Germline lookup yields CDR1 MDHEN and CDR2 SYDVKM. The CDR3 runs 15 residues. The trim removed 0 bases at V and 6 bases at J, leaving 0 bases unmatched.

The gene calls are TRBV5-1 and TRBJ2-1; maybe TRBD1 (5 bases). CDR1 is SGHRS, CDR2 YFSETQ, per germline. Between the trimmed V and J ends, which lost 5 bases and 8 bases, there was a span of 20 bases. The CDR3 contains 15 residues. DNA of the CDR3: TGCGCCAGCAGAAAAATCCTAACAGGCATCGATGAGCAGTTCTTC. Amino acids: CASRKILTGIDEQFF.

The chain couples TRBV12-1 to TRBJ2-7; the D call of TRBD1 is as the table states it, not checked on the DNA. TRBV12-1 is a pseudogene locus. The CDR3 loop spans 14 amino acids. CDR3 sequence (DNA): TGTGCCAGCAGCCCTATCGGGACAGGGACCGAGCAGTACGTC. It yields the protein CASSPIGTGTEQYV.